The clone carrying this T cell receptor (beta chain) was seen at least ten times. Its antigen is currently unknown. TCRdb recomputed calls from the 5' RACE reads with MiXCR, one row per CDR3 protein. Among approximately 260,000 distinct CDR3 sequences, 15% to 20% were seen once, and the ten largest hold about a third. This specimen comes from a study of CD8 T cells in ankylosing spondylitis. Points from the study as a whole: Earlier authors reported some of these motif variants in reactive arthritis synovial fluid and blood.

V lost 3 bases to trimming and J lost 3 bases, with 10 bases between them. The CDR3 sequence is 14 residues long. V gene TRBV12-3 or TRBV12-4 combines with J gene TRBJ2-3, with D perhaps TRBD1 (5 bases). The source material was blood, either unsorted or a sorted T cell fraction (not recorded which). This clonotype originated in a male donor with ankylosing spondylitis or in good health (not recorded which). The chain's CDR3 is CASSFTGTTDTQYF. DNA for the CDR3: TGTGCCAGCAGTTTCACAGGAACAACAGATACGCAGTATTTT.